The clone carrying this TCR beta chain has only one observation. Its antigen is not known. This CDR3 has 17 amino acids. Germline V lookup: CDR1 MNHEY, CDR2 SMNVEV (reference sequence). V lost 4 bases, J lost 0 bases, and 16 bases lay in between. The sample comes from a study of a mutant IDH1 vaccine in newly diagnosed glioma. The study's findings and limits: Seemingly, pseudoprogression had no relation to changes in the top peripheral T cell clonotypes.

The time point is: baseline, week 1 (first vaccination visit). Treatment: pre-vaccination baseline after standard-of-care therapy. Generated by immunoSEQ multiplex PCR, the TCRdb table keeps only in-frame clones and is missing some. The table shows tens of thousands of clones, with 80% to 90% occurring only once. The input for sequencing was PBMCs, taken from a glioma patient treated with radiotherapy, temozolomide or both. The chain combines TRBV27 with TRBJ2-1; D is undetermined. The source of this sequence is a man younger than 40 with glioma. The CDR3 loop is CASSSRLVLISYNEQFF. The CDR3 DNA follows: TGTGCCAGCAGTTCCCGGTTAGTCCTCATCTCCTACAATGAGCAGTTCTTC.